This entry describes one TCR beta chain. The antigen is not known. The data were obtained in a study of T cells in Graves' hyperthyroidism and ophthalmopathy. Background on the study: Any treatment followed the collection of peripheral blood at initial diagnosis.

RNA transcripts served as the template for amplifying TCR beta CDR3 regions. HTBI primers were the set used in a first-round RT-PCR of the TCR CDR3. From the multiplex PCR reads, TCRdb called clonotypes with MiXCR, one entry per CDR3 protein. Altogether about 400,000 distinct CDR3 sequences are present, 20% to 25% being singletons, with the ten largest covering around 70%. Study-wide findings and caveats: Most thyroid clonotypes expanded above 0.001 were also detected in blood.

Germline lookup yields CDR1 SGHVS and CDR2 FNYEAQ. The CDR3 spans 15 residues. V gave up 0 bases and J gave up 0 bases, with 7 bases separating them. The sample was blood. The chain carries TRBV7-6 and TRBJ2-3; D is unresolved. This receptor was obtained from a man aged 50 or older with Graves' hyperthyroidism. Here the CDR3 DNA reads TGTGCCAGCAGCTTAGCTGACGGGAGCACAGATACGCAGTATTTT. This gives the protein CASSLADGSTDTQYF.